The 22 T cell receptor beta chains reported below all come from one sample, sequenced in a study of T cells in Graves' hyperthyroidism and ophthalmopathy. TCR beta CDR3 region amplification was performed from RNA transcripts. The HTBI primer set was used in a first-round RT-PCR of the TCR CDR3. TCRdb fed the multiplex PCR reads into MiXCR, producing one record per CDR3 protein. The table has around 420,000 distinct CDR3 sequences, around a sixth seen once; the top ten hold about 7.7%. The specimen was blood. These receptors were taken from a woman aged 18-35 years with Graves' hyperthyroidism.

This clonotype occurred many times. The chain uses TRBV14 and TRBJ2-1; TRBD2 matches at 13 bases. This CDR3 is 17 amino acids long. Germline CDR1 is SGHDN and CDR2 is FVKESK. J gave up 7 bases and V 4 bases, and 10 bases lay outside the gene matches. CDR3 sequence reads: CASSPWVLAGGWNEQFF. DNA for the CDR3: TGTGCCAGCAGCCCCTGGGTACTAGCGGGGGGGTGGAATGAGCAGTTCTTC. Together with reference TRBV14 and TRBJ2-1, the CDR3 gives the full variable domain: EAGVTQFPSHSVIEKGQTVTLRCDPISGHDNLYWYRRVMGKEIKFLLHFVKESKQDESGMPNNRFLAERTGGTYSTLKVQPAELEDSGVYFCASSPWVLAGGWNEQFFGPGTRLTVL.

This clonotype was counted many times. The genes are TRBV6-1 and TRBJ2-3; D is perhaps TRBD2 (6 bases). V lost 6 bases and J 4 bases, leaving 17 bases between the germline ends. This CDR3 comprises 15 residues. CDR1 is MNHNS, CDR2 SASEGT, per germline. CDR3 nucleotide sequence: TGTGCCAGCAGCCGTCAAGCGGGTAGTGCAGATACGCAGTATTTT. Its protein product is CASSRQAGSADTQYF.

V gene TRBV6-2 or TRBV6-3 combines with J gene TRBJ2-3; no definite D call. Germline V gene lookup returns CDR1 MNHEY and CDR2 SVGEGT. The V gene lost 7 bases and the J gene lost 4 bases, with 12 bases spanning the gap. The CDR3 runs to 13 residues. The CDR3 is CASNSVLADTQYF. CDR3 nucleotides: TGTGCCAGCAATAGTGTCCTCGCAGATACGCAGTATTTT.

This clonotype turned up a few times. The V call is TRBV7-9, the J call TRBJ2-1, with D perhaps given as TRBD1 or TRBD2 (5 bases each). Trimming took off 9 bases at V and 7 bases at J, with 19 bases between the two ends. Germline CDR1 SEHNR, CDR2 FQNEAQ (reference sequence). The CDR3 is 14 residues long. The CDR3 DNA sequence: TGTGCCAGTTGGGGCGGAGGAGGCGGGAATGAGCAGTTCTTC. It specifies CASWGGGGGNEQFF.

Ten or more counts support this clonotype. V usage is TRBV6-1 and J usage is TRBJ2-5; D unclear. With 5 bases removed from V and 1 base from J, the gap between germline ends came to 17 bases. Germline V lookup: CDR1 MNHNS, CDR2 SASEGT. This CDR3 comprises 16 residues. The DNA of the CDR3 is TGTGCCAGCAGTCTCTACCCCAGGAAGACCCAAGAGACCCAGTACTTC. The encoded protein is CASSLYPRKTQETQYF.

This clonotype appeared a few times. The V call is TRBV28, the J call TRBJ1-5, with a weak D call TRBD1 (5 bases). With 6 bases removed from V and 3 bases from J, the gap between germline ends came to 12 bases. This CDR3 region has 14 residues. Germline values: CDR1 MDHEN, CDR2 SYDVKM. CDR3 residues: CASREGRFNQPQHF. The CDR3 nucleotides read TGTGCCAGCAGGGAGGGACGGTTCAATCAGCCCCAGCATTTT.

This clonotype was seen ten or more times. The J gene is TRBJ2-7, the V gene TRBV28, with D tentatively TRBD2 (7 bases). The CDR3 sequence is 17 residues long. The germline V and J ends were trimmed by 5 bases and 5 bases, with 25 bases remaining between them. Looked up from germline, CDR1 is MDHEN and CDR2 is SYDVKM. The CDR3 bases are TGTGCCAGCAGTCCGATGGGAGGGGGGGGCGGGCTAAACGAGCAGTACTTC. Translation gives CASSPMGGGGGLNEQYF.

The rearrangement links TRBV28 to TRBJ2-4; 8 bases align to TRBD1. Per the germline V gene, CDR1 is MDHEN and CDR2 is SYDVKM. The CDR3 has 17 residues. V lost 11 bases to trimming and J lost 8 bases; unmatched junction nucleotides: 23. The CDR3 sequence is CACSLYPGGAKEDIQYF. In nucleotides, the CDR3 is TGTGCCTGTAGTTTATATCCAGGGGGCGCAAAGGAGGACATTCAGTACTTC. The variable domain in full, completed from reference TRBV28 and TRBJ2-4, reads DVKVTQSSRYLVKRTGEKVFLECVQDMDHENMFWYRQDPGLGLRLIYFSYDVKMKEKGDIPEGYSVSREKKERFSLILESASTNQTSMYLCACSLYPGGAKEDIQYFGAGTRLSVL.

This clonotype was counted ten times or more. The chain has TRBV7-9 and TRBJ1-1; D gene ambiguous. Germline CDR1 SEHNR, CDR2 FQNEAQ (reference sequence). CDR3 length equals 14 residues. The V and J ends lost 2 bases and 5 bases respectively, with 12 bases between them. This CDR3 reads CASSLHAMGTEAFF. CDR3 sequence (DNA): TGTGCCAGCAGCTTACATGCAATGGGGACTGAAGCTTTCTTT. Full variable domain (missing parts from reference TRBV7-9 and TRBJ1-1): DTGVSQNPRHKITKRGQNVTFRCDPISEHNRLYWYRQTLGQGPEFLTYFQNEAQLEKSRLLSDRFSAERPKGSFSTLEIQRTEQGDSAMYLCASSLHAMGTEAFFGQGTRLTVV.

CDR3 in DNA: TGTGCCAGCAAGTGGGGGGGCGGCACAGATACGCAGTATTTT. Translated, it gives CASKWGGGTDTQYF. The rearrangement links TRBV12-3 or TRBV12-4 to TRBJ2-3; perhaps TRBD2 as D (7 bases). CDR3 length: 14 amino acids. Trimming removed 7 bases from V and 1 base from J, with 12 bases in between.

This clonotype has ten or more counts. CDR3 in amino acids: CASSVGSRGGYGYTF. DNA for the CDR3: TGTGCCAGCAGCGTAGGTTCCAGGGGAGGCTATGGCTACACCTTC. This chain links TRBV9 with TRBJ1-2; possible D gene TRBD1, 6 bases. This CDR3 is 15 amino acids long. Germline CDR1 reads SGDLS; CDR2 reads YYNGEE. The ends were cut back, 0 bases at V and 4 bases at J, with 13 bases in the middle.

V and J are TRBV19 and TRBJ2-5, with a tentative D call TRBD2 (6 bases). Germline CDR1 is LNHDA and CDR2 is SQIVND (reference sequence). The V gene lost 4 bases and the J gene lost 1 base, with 10 bases spanning the gap. This CDR3 contains 14 residues. CDR3 nucleotide sequence: TGTGCCAGTAGTAAACCGGGACTCCAAGAGACCCAGTACTTC. Protein: CASSKPGLQETQYF. The entire variable domain, with the rest obtained from reference TRBV19 and TRBJ2-5, is as follows: DGGITQSPKYLFRKEGQNVTLSCEQNLNHDAMYWYRQDPGQGLRLIYYSQIVNDFQKGDIAEGYSVSREKKESFPLTVTSAQKNPTAFYLCASSKPGLQETQYFGPGTRLLVL.

The J gene is TRBJ2-6, the V gene TRBV6-1; D is perhaps TRBD1 or TRBD2 (5 bases each). Germline CDR1 is MNHNS and CDR2 is SASEGT. This CDR3 comprises 18 residues. Trimming stripped 6 bases from V and 0 bases from J, with 18 bases between. CDR3 loop: CASSSLRDGRSGANVLTF. DNA of the CDR3: TGTGCCAGCAGCAGCCTCCGGGACGGGCGCTCTGGGGCCAACGTCCTGACTTTC.

This clonotype was counted ten times or more. V is TRBV30 and J is TRBJ2-2; 9 bases agree with TRBD2. Trimming cost V 2 bases and J 7 bases; bases outside gene matches: 11. This CDR3 comprises 16 residues. Germline assignment: CDR1 GTSNPN and CDR2 SVGIG (reference sequence). The CDR3 nucleotides are TGTGCCTGGAGTTGGGGTCGGCGGGGGGGCTTCGGGGAGCTGTTTTTT. This translates into CAWSWGRRGGFGELFF.

This clonotype was detected ten times or more. The chain uses TRBV6-1 and TRBJ2-5; 11 nucleotides line up with TRBD1. The CDR3 length is 18 residues. Losses at the gene ends were 6 bases for V and 2 bases for J; bases not matched to a gene: 14. Germline CDR1 is MNHNS and CDR2 is SASEGT. CDR3 nucleotides: TGTGCCAGCAGCCGGGACAGGGGGGAGCGGGAGTCACAAGAGACCCAGTACTTC. Its translation is CASSRDRGERESQETQYF.

This clonotype occurred many times. The chain employs TRBV5-1 and TRBJ1-2; 9 positions agree with TRBD1. CDR1 is SGHRS, CDR2 YFSETQ, per germline. The length of the CDR3 is 13 residues. Trimming took 3 bases from V and 3 from J; bases not matched to a gene: 0. The CDR3: CASSWTGDYGYTF. The CDR3 DNA is TGCGCCAGCAGCTGGACAGGGGACTATGGCTACACCTTC.

Note on this clonotype: A junction end diverges from the germline sequence, so it may reflect a read error. The chain couples TRBV4-2 to TRBJ2-1; 10 bases are shared with TRBD2. Germline V CDR1 and CDR2: LGHNA, YNFKEQ. The CDR3 sequence is 17 residues long. The CDR3 protein is CACSQDDLAGVGNEQFF. In DNA, the CDR3 is TGTGCCTGCAGCCAAGATGATCTAGCGGGAGTGGGGAATGAGCAGTTCTTC.

The table lists this clonotype with a few counts. The V gene is TRBV3-1, the J gene TRBJ2-2; TRBD2 aligns across 8 bases. The CDR3 covers 17 residues. Germline CDR1 LGHDT, CDR2 YNNKEL (reference sequence). After removal of 0 bases from V and 0 bases from J, the junction contained 3 bases not matched to a gene. The CDR3 protein is CASSQEPAGANTGELFF. CDR3 DNA: TGTGCCAGCAGCCAAGAACCAGCGGGGGCGAACACCGGGGAGCTGTTTTTT.

This clonotype occurred many times. The chain is built from TRBV5-1 and TRBJ2-1; 10 bases agree with TRBD2. This CDR3 comprises 18 residues. CDR1 SGHRS and CDR2 YFSETQ come from the germline V gene. The V gene end was trimmed by 1 base and the J gene end by 8 bases; junction bases not matched to a gene: 15. CDR3 coding DNA: TGCGCCAGCAGCTTGCGGGCTAGCGGGAGTAGCAGGGCGGATGAGCAGTTCTTC. It codes for CASSLRASGSSRADEQFF.

The sample holds a few counts of this clonotype. One base away lies a much larger clone, so this may be a sequencing read error. The chain links TRBV6-1 to TRBJ1-4, with 7 bases that match TRBD1. The germline V gene has CDR1 MNHNS and CDR2 SASEGT. V lost 5 bases and J lost 0; bases outside the gene matches: 3. The CDR3 totals 15 residues. The CDR3 region is CASSSGTATNEKLFF. CDR3 DNA sequence: TGTGCCAGCAGTTCCGGGACAGCAACTAATGAAAAACTGTTTTTT.

The chain uses TRBV15 and TRBJ2-3; TRBD2 agrees at 8 bases. This CDR3 is built from 16 residues. Germline CDR1 reads LNHNV; CDR2 reads YYDKDF (reference sequence). V lost 5 bases, J lost 3 bases, and 10 bases stayed unmatched. As DNA, the CDR3 is TGTGCCACCAGCGGATCTCCGGGACTAGGAACAGATACGCAGTATTTT. Amino acid sequence: CATSGSPGLGTDTQYF.

This clonotype was seen many times. CDR3 residues: CASSYSGVNTEAFF. As DNA, the CDR3 is TGTGCCAGCAGTTATTCTGGAGTGAACACTGAAGCTTTCTTT. The chain carries TRBV6-1 and TRBJ1-1; D call uncertain. This CDR3 contains 14 residues. The germline gives CDR1 MNHNS, CDR2 SASEGT. V lost 5 bases, J lost 0 bases, and 10 bases lay in between.